The 24 T cell receptor beta chains reported below all come from one sample, sequenced in a study of response to subunit inactivated influenza vaccine. Each CDR3 protein gets one entry after TCRdb re-called the RT-PCR reads with MiXCR. Of hundreds of thousands of distinct CDR3 sequences in the sample, approximately 12% are singletons; the top ten hold roughly 10%. This material consisted of PBMCs from blood, taken on the day of vaccination. The receptor set was obtained from a man aged 50 or older who received an inactivated influenza vaccine.

The rearrangement joins TRBV29-1 to TRBJ2-1; D not resolved. Trimming took off 5 bases at V and 7 bases at J, with 15 bases between the two ends. Germline V lookup: CDR1 SQVTM, CDR2 ANQGSEA. The CDR3 has 13 amino acids. In nucleotides, the CDR3 is TGCAGCGTTCCCGTCTCTAGGCGGAATGAGCAGTTCTTC. It yields the protein CSVPVSRRNEQFF.

The table lists this clonotype with a few counts. The V and J genes are TRBV6-1 and TRBJ1-3; TRBD1 is a possible D gene (6 bases). Per the germline V gene, CDR1 is MNHNS and CDR2 is SASEGT. The CDR3 totals 14 residues. V was clipped by 5 bases and J by 3 bases, with 11 bases between them. The CDR3 DNA sequence: TGTGCCAGCAGTACAACAGGGAGTGGAAACACCATATATTTT. Residues: CASSTTGSGNTIYF.

This clonotype was seen repeatedly, ten times or more. The CDR3 spells CASSWGDAETQYF. The CDR3 DNA is TGTGCCAGCAGCTGGGGGGACGCAGAGACCCAGTACTTC. The genes are TRBV7-2 and TRBJ2-5, with D tentatively TRBD2 (6 bases). Germline V gene lookup returns CDR1 SGHTA and CDR2 FQGNSA. The length of the CDR3 is 13 residues. The V gene lost 4 bases and the J gene lost 4 bases, with 10 bases spanning the gap.

J is TRBJ2-1 and V is TRBV29-1; TRBD2 matches at 7 bases. V was clipped by 5 bases and J by 5 bases; unmatched bases: 6. CDR3 length equals 13 residues. Germline V lookup: CDR1 SQVTM, CDR2 ANQGSEA. The CDR3 DNA reads as TGCAGCGTTCGGTCTAGCGGAAACAATGAGCAGTTCTTC. Its translation is CSVRSSGNNEQFF.

This clonotype was observed a few times. This sequence joins TRBV7-2 and TRBJ2-5; perhaps TRBD2 as D (6 bases). The CDR3 has 14 residues. V was clipped by 5 bases and J by 5 bases, with 15 bases between them. Germline CDR1 is SGHTA and CDR2 is FQGNSA. The CDR3 DNA reads TGTGCCAGCAGCCCCGCGGGGATTTTGGAGACCCAGTACTTC. Amino acid sequence: CASSPAGILETQYF.

This clonotype was recorded at least ten times. The CDR3: CASSKEFQEMYQETQYF. The CDR3 region has the DNA TGTGCCAGCAGCAAAGAATTCCAGGAGATGTACCAAGAGACCCAGTACTTC. The rearrangement joins TRBV21-1 to TRBJ2-5. TRBV21-1 is flagged as a pseudogene. The CDR3 is 17 residues long.

This sequence joins TRBV2 and TRBJ2-7; tentatively, D is TRBD2 (5 bases). Germline V gene data show CDR1 as SNHLY and CDR2 as FYNNEI. The CDR3 covers 15 residues. Trimming removed 6 bases at V and 3 bases at J, with 18 bases between. CDR3 loop: CASRERDWEIYEQYF. CDR3 nucleotides: TGTGCCAGCAGGGAGAGAGACTGGGAGATCTACGAGCAGTACTTC.

A few counts support this clonotype. The chain joins TRBV2 to TRBJ1-1, with TRBD1 as a possible D gene (6 bases). CDR1 and CDR2 (germline): SNHLY, FYNNEI. V lost 6 bases, J lost 2 bases, and 13 bases lay in between. The CDR3 is made up of 14 amino acids. The CDR3 coding sequence is TGTGCCAGCAGGGCCAACAGGGATAACACTGAAGCTTTCTTT. Amino acid sequence: CASRANRDNTEAFF.

This clonotype has a handful of counts. V gene TRBV7-9 combines with J gene TRBJ1-4, with D perhaps TRBD1 (5 bases). This CDR3 region has 14 residues. Germline assignment: CDR1 SEHNR and CDR2 FQNEAQ (reference sequence). Between the trimmed V and J ends, which lost 2 bases and 7 bases, there was a span of 11 bases. The CDR3 coding sequence is TGTGCCAGCAGCTTAACCGGGGGGAGTGAAAAACTGTTTTTT. Residues: CASSLTGGSEKLFF. The whole variable domain, filled in from reference TRBV7-9 and TRBJ1-4, reads DTGVSQNPRHKITKRGQNVTFRCDPISEHNRLYWYRQTLGQGPEFLTYFQNEAQLEKSRLLSDRFSAERPKGSFSTLEIQRTEQGDSAMYLCASSLTGGSEKLFFGSGTQLSVL.

The sample holds many counts of this clonotype. The chain joins TRBV4-2 to TRBJ2-2, with D tentatively TRBD1 or TRBD2 (6 bases each). Germline CDR1 is LGHNA and CDR2 is YNFKEQ. V was shortened by 4 bases and J by 2 bases, with 14 bases between the two germline ends. CDR3 length: 16 amino acids. CDR3 in amino acids: CASSPRAGTNTGELFF. The CDR3 DNA follows: TGTGCCAGCAGCCCCAGGGCGGGGACAAACACCGGGGAGCTGTTTTTT.

The V call is TRBV11-2, the J call TRBJ2-1; D not resolved. Deletions cut 5 bases from V and 2 bases from J, with 10 bases between. The CDR3 contains 14 residues. Germline V CDR1 and CDR2: SGHAT, FQNNGV. This CDR3 is CASSPGPAYNEQFF. In DNA, the CDR3 is TGTGCCAGCAGCCCCGGCCCTGCCTACAATGAGCAGTTCTTC.

This clonotype was picked up a small number of times. This chain links TRBV6-1 with TRBJ2-2; 7 bases are shared with TRBD2. V trimming: 8 bases; J trimming: 7 bases; junction bases outside the gene matches: 13. This CDR3 spans 15 amino acids. Germline V CDR1 and CDR2: MNHNS, SASEGT. The CDR3 sequence: CASLGKRGVSGELFF. In nucleotides, the CDR3 is TGTGCCAGCCTAGGGAAGCGGGGAGTGAGCGGGGAGCTGTTTTTT.

This clonotype was found many times. V and J are TRBV4-1 and TRBJ2-2; D is uncertain. This CDR3 is 15 amino acids long. Deletions cut 6 bases from V and 0 bases from J, with 11 bases between. CDR1 and CDR2 (germline): MGHRA, YSYEKL. In DNA, the CDR3 is TGCGCCAGCAGAGATCCCTTCGCGAACACCGGGGAGCTGTTTTTT. Its protein is CASRDPFANTGELFF.

This clonotype has more than one count but fewer than ten. The V call is TRBV28, the J call TRBJ2-7, with 9 bases identical to TRBD1. Germline loops: CDR1 MDHEN, CDR2 SYDVKM. The CDR3 covers 14 residues. J gave up 3 bases and V 8 bases, and 8 bases lay outside the gene matches. DNA for the CDR3: TGTGCCAGCGCAGGGACAGGGTTGAGCTACGAGCAGTACTTC. It yields the protein CASAGTGLSYEQYF. Using reference TRBV28 and TRBJ2-7 for the parts outside the CDR3, the full variable domain is DVKVTQSSRYLVKRTGEKVFLECVQDMDHENMFWYRQDPGLGLRLIYFSYDVKMKEKGDIPEGYSVSREKKERFSLILESASTNQTSMYLCASAGTGLSYEQYFGPGTRLTVT.

This clonotype was recorded at least ten times. The chain has TRBV7-9 and TRBJ2-2; no definite D call. Trimming removed 5 bases at V and 4 bases at J, with 5 bases between. This CDR3 comprises 12 residues. Germline CDR1 reads SEHNR; CDR2 reads FQNEAQ (reference sequence). The CDR3 spells CASSQVTGELFF. Written as DNA, the CDR3 is TGTGCCAGCAGCCAAGTCACCGGGGAGCTGTTTTTT.

The chain employs TRBV10-3 and TRBJ1-1; 7 nucleotides agree with TRBD1. The CDR3 is 14 residues long. Germline V CDR1 and CDR2: ENHRY, SYGVKD. V lost 6 bases, J lost 1 base, and 5 bases stayed unmatched. This CDR3 reads CAIRRDSQNTEAFF. CDR3 coding DNA: TGTGCCATCAGGAGGGACAGTCAGAACACTGAAGCTTTCTTT.

Concerning this clonotype itself: At one end the junction does not follow the germline gene, possibly because of a read error. This chain joins TRBV20-1 and TRBJ2-3; D uncertain. The CDR3 sequence is 17 residues long. Germline loops: CDR1 DFQATT, CDR2 SNEGSKA (reference sequence). The DNA of the CDR3 is TGCTGTGCTAGAGCCTTTAAGGATCCCAAAGCACAAGATACGCAGTATTTT. It is translated as CCARAFKDPKAQDTQYF.

V usage is TRBV6-2 or TRBV6-3 and J usage is TRBJ1-1; a possible D gene is TRBD1 (5 bases). The V end lost 2 bases, the J end lost 4 bases, and 14 bases lay between the germline ends. Looked up from germline, CDR1 is MNHEY and CDR2 is SVGEGT. CDR3 length: 15 amino acids. DNA of the CDR3: TGTGCCAGCAGTTACGTTCCAGGGAGGACCACTGAAGCTTTCTTT. Translating it yields CASSYVPGRTTEAFF.

This clonotype was detected many times. This chain joins TRBV9 and TRBJ2-1; 7 bases fit TRBD1. V lost 4 bases and J lost 6; bases outside the gene matches: 13. The CDR3 is made up of 16 amino acids. CDR1 is SGDLS and CDR2 is YYNGEE in the germline V gene. This CDR3 reads CASSIRQGRTLNEQFF. The CDR3 region has the DNA TGTGCCAGCAGCATCCGACAGGGCCGAACTCTCAATGAGCAGTTCTTC.

This clonotype was seen many times. The gene calls are TRBV7-8 and TRBJ2-2, with D unresolved. Deletions cut 1 base from V and 1 base from J, with 7 bases between. The germline V gene has CDR1 SGHVS and CDR2 FQNEAQ. CDR3 size: 15 residues. The chain's CDR3 is CASSLVRRNTGELFF. As DNA, the CDR3 is TGTGCCAGCAGCTTAGTACGCAGGAACACCGGGGAGCTGTTTTTT. Complete variable domain (other parts from reference TRBV7-8 and TRBJ2-2): GAGVSQSPRYKVAKRGQDVALRCDPISGHVSLFWYQQALGQGPEFLTYFQNEAQLDKSGLPSDRFFAERPEGSVSTLKIQRTQQEDSAVYLCASSLVRRNTGELFFGEGSRLTVL.

V usage is TRBV5-5 and J usage is TRBJ2-7, with D hard to call. The V gene lost 4 bases and the J gene lost 3 bases, with 14 bases spanning the gap. Germline CDR1 reads SGHKS; CDR2 reads YYEKEE (reference sequence). CDR3 length equals 14 residues. In DNA form, the CDR3 reads TGTGCCAGCAGCCACCTTCCAACGGTCTACGAGCAGTACTTC. Translated, it gives CASSHLPTVYEQYF.

This clonotype has only a few counts. The rearrangement joins TRBV5-1 to TRBJ2-2; a weak D match, TRBD2 (5 bases). Germline V lookup: CDR1 SGHRS, CDR2 YFSETQ. V was cut by 6 bases and J by 4 bases, with 13 bases left in between. The CDR3 loop spans 14 amino acids. Written as DNA, the CDR3 is TGCGCCAGCACCCCTTTACGGGGCACCGGGGAGCTGTTTTTT. This sequence encodes CASTPLRGTGELFF.

This clonotype was observed at least ten times. The V call is TRBV18, the J call TRBJ2-5; possible D gene TRBD1, 5 bases. Deletions cut 3 bases from V and 0 bases from J, with 14 bases between. CDR3 length equals 16 residues. Germline V CDR1 and CDR2: KGHSH, LQKENI. For the CDR3, the DNA is TGTGCCAGCTCACCCCCTTCCAAGGGGTACCAAGAGACCCAGTACTTC. This sequence encodes CASSPPSKGYQETQYF.

The V and J genes are TRBV6-1 and TRBJ2-1, with 13 bases that match TRBD2. This CDR3 is 17 amino acids long. Germline CDR1 and CDR2: MNHNS and SASEGT. The J segment lost 0 bases and the V segment lost 6 bases, leaving 5 bases of the junction unmatched. CDR3 sequence: CASRRTSGGSSYNEQFF. The CDR3 DNA is TGTGCCAGCAGACGGACTAGCGGGGGCAGCTCCTACAATGAGCAGTTCTTC.